The present TCR beta chain was sequenced within a study of CD8 T cells in Susac syndrome. RNA amounts of 0.5 to 1 ug underwent reverse transcription with random hexamers. TCRdb re-analysed the immunoSEQ multiplex PCR reads in MiXCR, keeping a single row per CDR3 protein. Among 150,000 to 200,000 distinct CDR3 sequences listed, about 95% were seen once. Per germline, CDR1 MNHNY and CDR2 SVGAGI (reference sequence). The V segment lost 6 bases and the J segment 4 bases; nucleotides outside the gene matches: 8. This CDR3 comprises 14 residues. This sequence was found in a human donor in good health. The chain is built from TRBV6-6 and TRBJ1-2; 7 nucleotides align to TRBD1. Sequencing was carried out using CD4+ T cells from PBMCs. CDR3 sequence (DNA): TGTGCCAGCAGCCTGGACAGGAACTCCTATGGCTACACCTTC. As protein: CASSLDRNSYGYTF.